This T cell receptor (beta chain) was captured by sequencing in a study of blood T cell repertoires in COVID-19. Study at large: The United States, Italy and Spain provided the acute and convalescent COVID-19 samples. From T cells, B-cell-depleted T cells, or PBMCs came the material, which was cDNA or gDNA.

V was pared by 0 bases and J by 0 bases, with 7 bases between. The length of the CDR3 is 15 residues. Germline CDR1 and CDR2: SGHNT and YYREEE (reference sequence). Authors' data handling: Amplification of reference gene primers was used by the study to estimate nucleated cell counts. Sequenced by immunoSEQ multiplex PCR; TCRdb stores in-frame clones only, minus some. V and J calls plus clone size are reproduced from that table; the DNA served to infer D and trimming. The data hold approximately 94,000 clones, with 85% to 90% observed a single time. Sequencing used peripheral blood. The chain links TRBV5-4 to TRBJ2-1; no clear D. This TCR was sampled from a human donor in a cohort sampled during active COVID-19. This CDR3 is CASSLGQYSYNEQFF. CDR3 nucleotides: TGTGCCAGCAGCTTGGGGCAGTACTCCTACAATGAGCAGTTCTTC.